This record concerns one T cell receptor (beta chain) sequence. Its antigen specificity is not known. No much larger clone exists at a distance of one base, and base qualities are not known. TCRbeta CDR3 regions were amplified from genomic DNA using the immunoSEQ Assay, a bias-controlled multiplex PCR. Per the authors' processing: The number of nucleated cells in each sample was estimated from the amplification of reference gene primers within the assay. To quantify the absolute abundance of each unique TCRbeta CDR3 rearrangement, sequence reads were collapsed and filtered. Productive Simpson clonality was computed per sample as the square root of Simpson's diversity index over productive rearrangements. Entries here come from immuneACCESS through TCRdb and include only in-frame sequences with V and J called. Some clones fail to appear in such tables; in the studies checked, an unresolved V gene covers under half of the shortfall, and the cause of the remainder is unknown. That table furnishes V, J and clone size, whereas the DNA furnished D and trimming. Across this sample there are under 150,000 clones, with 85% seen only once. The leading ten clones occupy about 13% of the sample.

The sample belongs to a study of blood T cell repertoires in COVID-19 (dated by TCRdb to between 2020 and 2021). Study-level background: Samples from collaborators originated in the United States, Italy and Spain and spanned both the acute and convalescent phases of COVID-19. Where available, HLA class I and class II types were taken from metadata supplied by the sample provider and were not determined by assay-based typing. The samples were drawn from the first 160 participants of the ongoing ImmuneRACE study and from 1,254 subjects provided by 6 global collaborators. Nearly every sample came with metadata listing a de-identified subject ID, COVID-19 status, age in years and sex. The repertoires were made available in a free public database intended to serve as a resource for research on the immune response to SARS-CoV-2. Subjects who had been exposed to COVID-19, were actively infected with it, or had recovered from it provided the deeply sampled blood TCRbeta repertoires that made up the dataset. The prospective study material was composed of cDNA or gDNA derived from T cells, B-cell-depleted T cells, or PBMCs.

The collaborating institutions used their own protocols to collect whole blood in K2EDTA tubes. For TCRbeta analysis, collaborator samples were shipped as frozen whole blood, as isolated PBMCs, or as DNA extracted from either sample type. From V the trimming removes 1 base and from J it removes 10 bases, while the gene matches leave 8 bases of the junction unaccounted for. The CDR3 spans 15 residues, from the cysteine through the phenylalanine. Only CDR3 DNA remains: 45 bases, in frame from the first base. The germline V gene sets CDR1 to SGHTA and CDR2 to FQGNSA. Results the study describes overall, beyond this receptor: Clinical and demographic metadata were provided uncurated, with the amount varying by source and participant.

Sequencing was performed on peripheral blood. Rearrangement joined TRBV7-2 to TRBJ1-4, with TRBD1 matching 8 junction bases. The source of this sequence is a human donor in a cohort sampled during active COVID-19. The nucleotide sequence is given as TGTGCCAGCAGCTTAGGGCGGGACAGGAACAGAAAACTGTTTTTT. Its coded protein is CASSLGRDRNRKLFF.